Following are 16 T cell receptor beta chains from one sample sequenced in a study of shared clonotypes between healthy human individuals. Using immunoSEQ multiplex PCR, the repertoire was profiled, and TCRdb retains in-frame clones only, with some absent. The sample gives some 500,000 clones, about 96% of which show up once; approximately 0.067% is in the top ten. Material: naive CD4+ T cells sorted from blood. The sample's subset: CD45RA+ positively selected. All receptors come from a woman in her twenties or thirties in good health.

This chain uses TRBV11-2 with TRBJ2-4; D gene uncertain. Deletions cut 0 bases from V and 3 bases from J, with 3 bases between. CDR3 size: 13 residues. Germline V gene sequence: CDR1 SGHAT, CDR2 FQNNGV. The CDR3 loop is CASSLDDKNIQYF. Written as DNA, the CDR3 is TGTGCCAGCAGCTTAGATGACAAAAACATTCAGTACTTC.

The V call is TRBV19, the J call TRBJ2-6, with D perhaps matching TRBD1 (6 bases). V lost 5 bases, J lost 2 bases, and 7 bases lay in between. The CDR3 extends over 14 amino acids. Germline V gene sequence: CDR1 LNHDA, CDR2 SQIVND (reference sequence). The CDR3 sequence: CASSPGAGANVLTF. The CDR3, as DNA: TGTGCCAGTAGTCCAGGGGCTGGGGCCAACGTCCTGACTTTC.

This chain connects TRBV29-1 to TRBJ1-1, with 7 bases lining up with TRBD1. CDR1 is SQVTM, CDR2 ANQGSEA, per germline. V shed 6 bases and J 4 bases; nucleotides not matched to a gene: 11. The CDR3 covers 14 residues. The CDR3 loop is CSVGETGEGTEAFF. In DNA form, the CDR3 reads TGCAGCGTGGGGGAAACAGGGGAAGGCACTGAAGCTTTCTTT.

This chain uses TRBV28 with TRBJ2-2; D unresolved. The CDR3 is made up of 12 amino acids. Germline V gives CDR1 MDHEN, CDR2 SYDVKM. The germline V and J ends were trimmed by 11 bases and 4 bases, with 11 bases remaining between them. CDR3 coding DNA: TGTGCCTTAGATCGTGGCACCGGGGAGCTGTTTTTT. This gives the protein CALDRGTGELFF.

V and J are TRBV18 and TRBJ2-1; 7 nucleotides line up with TRBD2. Germline V CDR1 and CDR2: KGHSH, LQKENI. This CDR3 contains 17 residues. Trimming cost V 1 base and J 0 bases; bases outside gene matches: 6. The CDR3 region has the DNA TGTGCCAGCTCACCACGTCAATGGGACTACTCCTACAATGAGCAGTTCTTC. This gives the protein CASSPRQWDYSYNEQFF. Looking up the rest from reference TRBV18 and TRBJ2-1 gives the full variable domain: NAGVMQNPRHLVRRRGQEARLRCSPMKGHSHVYWYRQLPEEGLKFMVYLQKENIIDESGMPKERFSAEFPKEGPSILRIQQVVRGDSAAYFCASSPRQWDYSYNEQFFGPGTRLTVL.

The sample holds one count of this clone. The V gene is TRBV19, the J gene TRBJ2-4; D gene uncertain. Germline CDR1 is LNHDA and CDR2 is SQIVND (reference sequence). Trimming shortened V by 7 bases and J by 0 bases, and 22 bases separated the two germline ends. CDR3 length: 18 amino acids. The CDR3 is CASTIGFKGPLAKNIQYF. The CDR3, as DNA: TGTGCCAGTACTATCGGGTTTAAAGGCCCACTAGCCAAAAACATTCAGTACTTC.

The V and J genes are TRBV18 and TRBJ1-1; 9 nucleotides line up with TRBD1. Germline assignment: CDR1 KGHSH and CDR2 LQKENI. The CDR3 loop spans 18 amino acids. Trimming cost V 3 bases and J 2 bases; bases outside gene matches: 13. The CDR3 DNA is TGTGCCAGCTCACCGATCTTACAGGGGGCGGGAAGTAACACTGAAGCTTTCTTT. Protein sequence: CASSPILQGAGSNTEAFF. The full variable domain, rest sourced from reference TRBV18 and TRBJ1-1, is NAGVMQNPRHLVRRRGQEARLRCSPMKGHSHVYWYRQLPEEGLKFMVYLQKENIIDESGMPKERFSAEFPKEGPSILRIQQVVRGDSAAYFCASSPILQGAGSNTEAFFGQGTRLTVV.

This chain links TRBV9 with TRBJ1-1, with TRBD1 matching over 8 bases. J gave up 3 bases and V 2 bases, and 3 bases lay outside the gene matches. Germline assignment: CDR1 SGDLS and CDR2 YYNGEE. This CDR3 is 14 amino acids long. DNA of the CDR3: TGTGCCAGCAGCGTGACAGGGGAGGACACTGAAGCTTTCTTT. The encoded protein is CASSVTGEDTEAFF. The full variable domain, rest sourced from reference TRBV9 and TRBJ1-1, is DSGVTQTPKHLITATGQRVTLRCSPRSGDLSVYWYQQSLDQGLQFLIQYYNGEERAKGNILERFSAQQFPDLHSELNLSSLELGDSALYFCASSVTGEDTEAFFGQGTRLTVV.

This chain joins TRBV5-5 and TRBJ2-1, with no clear D. V was shortened by 4 bases and J by 10 bases, with 12 bases between the two germline ends. The germline V gene has CDR1 SGHKS and CDR2 YYEKEE (reference sequence). The CDR3 totals 12 residues. The chain's CDR3 is CASSPDVAEQFF. The CDR3 DNA follows: TGTGCCAGCAGCCCCGACGTAGCCGAGCAGTTCTTC. The full variable domain, with the rest looked up from reference TRBV5-5 and TRBJ2-1, is DAGVTQSPTHLIKTRGQQVTLRCSPISGHKSVSWYQQVLGQGPQFIFQYYEKEERGRGNFPDRFSARQFPNYSSELNVNALLLGDSALYLCASSPDVAEQFFGPGTRLTVL.

The rearrangement uses TRBV28 and TRBJ1-1, with 7 bases identical to TRBD1. This CDR3 contains 12 residues. V shed 5 bases and J 5 bases; nucleotides not matched to a gene: 2. The germline CDR1 and CDR2 sequences are MDHEN and SYDVKM. In DNA form, the CDR3 reads TGTGCCAGCAGTCAGGGGGGAACTGAAGCTTTCTTT. Encoded protein: CASSQGGTEAFF.

This clone was seen a handful of times. V gene TRBV7-9 combines with J gene TRBJ1-2; a possible D gene is TRBD1 (6 bases). This CDR3 region has 14 residues. Germline values: CDR1 SEHNR, CDR2 FQNEAQ (reference sequence). The germline V and J ends were trimmed by 5 bases and 3 bases, with 13 bases remaining between them. The CDR3 region is CASSPSQGYYGYTF. The CDR3 region has the DNA TGTGCCAGCAGCCCCTCACAGGGATACTATGGCTACACCTTC. Full variable domain (remainder filled in from reference TRBV7-9 and TRBJ1-2): DTGVSQNPRHKITKRGQNVTFRCDPISEHNRLYWYRQTLGQGPEFLTYFQNEAQLEKSRLLSDRFSAERPKGSFSTLEIQRTEQGDSAMYLCASSPSQGYYGYTFGSGTRLTVV.

The V and J genes are TRBV5-1 and TRBJ2-1; 12 bases agree with TRBD1. Germline V lookup: CDR1 SGHRS, CDR2 YFSETQ. The CDR3 spans 17 residues. Trimming took 3 bases from V and 6 from J; bases not matched to a gene: 10. CDR3 amino acids: CASSSAGTGGAINEQFF. DNA for the CDR3: TGCGCCAGCAGCTCGGCGGGGACAGGGGGCGCGATCAATGAGCAGTTCTTC.

The V gene is TRBV29-1, the J gene TRBJ2-7, with 7 bases fitting TRBD1. The V gene's germline CDR1 is SQVTM and CDR2 ANQGSEA. CDR3 length: 13 amino acids. The V gene end was trimmed by 5 bases and the J gene end by 4 bases; junction bases not matched to a gene: 8. CDR3 amino acids: CSVTRDRRYEQYF. CDR3 nucleotide sequence: TGCAGCGTTACCCGGGACAGACGATACGAGCAGTACTTC.

The gene calls are TRBV7-2 and TRBJ2-1, with 9 positions matching TRBD2. The J segment lost 1 base and the V segment lost 0 bases, leaving 1 base of the junction unmatched. CDR1 is SGHTA and CDR2 is FQGNSA in the germline V gene. This CDR3 has 16 amino acids. CDR3 amino acids: CASSLATSGSYNEQFF. DNA for the CDR3: TGTGCCAGCAGCTTAGCGACTAGCGGTTCCTACAATGAGCAGTTCTTC.

The V call is TRBV2, the J call TRBJ1-1; D is undetermined. The length of the CDR3 is 13 residues. The germline V and J ends were trimmed by 7 bases and 1 base, with 10 bases remaining between them. CDR1 SNHLY and CDR2 FYNNEI come from the germline V gene. Here the CDR3 DNA reads TGTGCCAGCAACGTCCGGCAGAACACTGAAGCTTTCTTT. As protein: CASNVRQNTEAFF.

This clone was seen once. The V call is TRBV7-8, the J call TRBJ1-1, with TRBD1 matching over 9 bases. The CDR3 is made up of 16 amino acids. Per the germline V gene, CDR1 is SGHVS and CDR2 is FQNEAQ. V shed 3 bases, J shed 3 bases, and the junction held 8 bases outside the gene matches. This chain's CDR3 is CASSFEWGTGHTEAFF. CDR3 in DNA: TGTGCCAGCAGCTTTGAGTGGGGGACAGGGCACACTGAAGCTTTCTTT.